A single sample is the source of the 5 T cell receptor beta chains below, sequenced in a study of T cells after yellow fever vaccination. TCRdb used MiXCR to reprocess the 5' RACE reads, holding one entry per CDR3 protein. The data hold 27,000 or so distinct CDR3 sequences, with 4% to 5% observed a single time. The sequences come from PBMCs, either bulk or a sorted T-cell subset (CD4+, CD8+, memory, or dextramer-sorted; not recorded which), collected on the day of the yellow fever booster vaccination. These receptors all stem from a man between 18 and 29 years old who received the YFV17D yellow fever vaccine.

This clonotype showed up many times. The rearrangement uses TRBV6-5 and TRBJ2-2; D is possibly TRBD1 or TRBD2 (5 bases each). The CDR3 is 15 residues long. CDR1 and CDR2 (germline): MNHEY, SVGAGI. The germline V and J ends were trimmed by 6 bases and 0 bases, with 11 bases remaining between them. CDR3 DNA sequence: TGTGCCAGCAGGGCCCGAGGGGCGAACACCGGGGAGCTGTTTTTT. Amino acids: CASRARGANTGELFF.

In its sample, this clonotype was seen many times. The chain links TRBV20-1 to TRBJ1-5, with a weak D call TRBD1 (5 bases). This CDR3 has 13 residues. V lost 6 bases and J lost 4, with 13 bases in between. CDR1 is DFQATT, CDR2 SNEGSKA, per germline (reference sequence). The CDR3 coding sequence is TGCAGTGCCCGGGACCGAGAAAATCAGCCCCAGCATTTT. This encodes CSARDRENQPQHF.

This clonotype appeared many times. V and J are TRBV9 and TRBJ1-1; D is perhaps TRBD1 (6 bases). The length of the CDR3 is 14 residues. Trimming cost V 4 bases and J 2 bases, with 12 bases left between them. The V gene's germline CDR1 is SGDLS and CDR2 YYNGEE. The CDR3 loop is CASSSRQDNTEAFF. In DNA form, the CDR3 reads TGTGCCAGCAGCTCTAGACAGGACAACACTGAAGCTTTCTTT.

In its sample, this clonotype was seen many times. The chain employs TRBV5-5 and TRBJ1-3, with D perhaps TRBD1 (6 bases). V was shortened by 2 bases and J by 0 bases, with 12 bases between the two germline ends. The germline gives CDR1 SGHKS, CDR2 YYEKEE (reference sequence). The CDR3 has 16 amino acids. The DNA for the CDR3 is TGTGCCAGCAGCTTAGGACAGACGAGCTCTGGAAACACCATATATTTT. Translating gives CASSLGQTSSGNTIYF.

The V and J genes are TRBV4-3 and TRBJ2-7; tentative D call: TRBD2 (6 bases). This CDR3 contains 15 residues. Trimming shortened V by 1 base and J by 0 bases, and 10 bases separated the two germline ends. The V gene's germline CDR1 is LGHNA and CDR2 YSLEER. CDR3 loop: CASSQARGSSYEQYF. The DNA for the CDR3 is TGCGCCAGCAGCCAAGCGCGGGGAAGCTCCTACGAGCAGTACTTC.